This T cell receptor (beta chain) is drawn from a study of Tregs in tolerant kidney transplant recipients. Study-wide findings and caveats: Nucleotide sequences could not be compared across some patients' samples due to primer changes. The most relevant donor-specific Treg TCRbeta repertoire apparently came from expansion with activated donor B cells. In tolerant patients, donor-specific Tregs outgrew total Tregs, suggesting antigen-driven expansion.

The germline V gene encodes CDR1 SNHLY and CDR2 FYNNEI. V was trimmed by 6 bases and J by 6 bases, leaving 15 bases between them. The CDR3 sequence is 14 residues long. In the case of this clone: Its antigen is unidentified.

Sequenced by immunoSEQ multiplex PCR; TCRdb stores in-frame clones only, minus some. The sample consists of approximately 15,000 clones, roughly 75% of them appearing once. Thawed PBMCs were FACS-sorted into unstimulated CD4+CD25+CD127- regulatory T cells, CD4+CD25- non-regulatory cells, CD4 and CD8 cells. This specimen consisted of Tregs from blood, obtained before the transplant. This chain uses TRBV2 with TRBJ2-1; D possibly corresponds to TRBD1 (6 bases). This receptor was identified in a human donor who received a combined kidney and bone marrow transplant. The CDR3 loop reads CASSLTTGSNEQFF. The CDR3 DNA sequence: TGTGCCAGCAGCCTTACTACAGGGAGCAATGAGCAGTTCTTC.